This passage covers 6 T cell receptor beta chains from one sample sequenced in a study of monozygotic twins with inflammatory bowel disease. TCRdb reprocessed the 5' RACE reads and keeps a single row for each CDR3 protein, giving no DNA. In total, the table holds some 400,000 distinct CDR3 sequences. The sequenced material came from blood. These receptor sequences come from a human donor with ulcerative colitis or Crohn's disease, or a healthy co-twin of an affected twin (not recorded which).

CDR3 amino acids: CASSLGLASYNEQFF. The V call is TRBV11-1, the J call TRBJ2-1; the TCRdb D gene call, TRBD2, has no DNA to confirm it. Germline V gene data show CDR1 as SGHAT and CDR2 as FQDESV (reference sequence). The length of the CDR3 is 15 residues.

The V call is TRBV6-5, the J call TRBJ1-1. The CDR3 runs to 14 residues. Per germline, CDR1 MNHEY and CDR2 SVGAGI. CDR3 region: CASSYGIKNTEAFF.

J is TRBJ1-1 and V is TRBV20-1; TCRdb indicates TRBD1, and absent DNA this call remains unverified. CDR1 is DFQATT, CDR2 SNEGSKA, per germline (reference sequence). This CDR3 spans 16 amino acids. CDR3 in amino acids: CSAPRGEGWYDTEAFF.

V gene TRBV6-2 or TRBV6-3 combines with J gene TRBJ2-7; TCRdb selects TRBD2, and the lack of DNA leaves this call unchecked. CDR3 length equals 14 residues. Looked up from germline, CDR1 is MNHEY and CDR2 is SVGEGT. The CDR3 region is CASSLFGGRGEQYF.

The rearrangement joins TRBV29-1 to TRBJ2-7; TCRdb's D gene call, TRBD2, goes unchecked for lack of DNA. Per the germline V gene, CDR1 is SQVTM and CDR2 is ANQGSEA. CDR3 size: 12 residues. CDR3 in amino acids: CSVNREGNEQYF.

The chain employs TRBV19 and TRBJ1-1; the TCRdb D gene call, TRBD1, has no DNA to confirm it. Germline V gene data show CDR1 as LNHDA and CDR2 as SQIVND (reference sequence). The CDR3 runs to 14 residues. CDR3 sequence: CASSEQGFPAEAFF.